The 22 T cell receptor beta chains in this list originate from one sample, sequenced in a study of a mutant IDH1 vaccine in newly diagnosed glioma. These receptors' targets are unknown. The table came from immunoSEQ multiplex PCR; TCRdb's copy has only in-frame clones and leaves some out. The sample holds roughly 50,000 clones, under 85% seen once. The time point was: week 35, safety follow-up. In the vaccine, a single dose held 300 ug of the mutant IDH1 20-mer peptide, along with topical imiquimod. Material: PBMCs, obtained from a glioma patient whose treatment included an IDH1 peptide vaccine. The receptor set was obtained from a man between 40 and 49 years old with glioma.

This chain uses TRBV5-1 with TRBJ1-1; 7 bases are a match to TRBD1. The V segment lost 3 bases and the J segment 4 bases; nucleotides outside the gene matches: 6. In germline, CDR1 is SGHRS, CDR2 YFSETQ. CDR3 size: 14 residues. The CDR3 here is CASSSHRGGTEAFF. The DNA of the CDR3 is TGCGCCAGCAGCTCTCACAGGGGTGGCACTGAAGCTTTCTTT.

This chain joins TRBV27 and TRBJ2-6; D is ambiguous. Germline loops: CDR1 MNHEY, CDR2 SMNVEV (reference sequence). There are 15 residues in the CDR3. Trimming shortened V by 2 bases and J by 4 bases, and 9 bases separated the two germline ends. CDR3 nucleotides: TGTGCCAGCAGTTTACAAACGGTCGGGGCCAACGTCCTGACTTTC. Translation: CASSLQTVGANVLTF.

CDR3 residues: CATSRVLWTPGNEQFF. In DNA form, the CDR3 reads TGTGCCACCAGCAGAGTTCTGTGGACACCCGGCAATGAGCAGTTCTTC. This chain uses TRBV15 with TRBJ2-1; D might be TRBD1 (5 bases). The CDR3 loop spans 16 amino acids. Germline assignment: CDR1 LNHNV and CDR2 YYDKDF (reference sequence). V lost 1 base and J lost 6, with 16 bases in between.

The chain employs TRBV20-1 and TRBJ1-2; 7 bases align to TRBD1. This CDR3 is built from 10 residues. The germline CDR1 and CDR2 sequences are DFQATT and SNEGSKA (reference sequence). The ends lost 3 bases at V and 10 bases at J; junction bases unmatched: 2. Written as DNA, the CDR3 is TGCAGTGCTAGTAGGGGGCACTACACCTTC. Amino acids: CSASRGHYTF.

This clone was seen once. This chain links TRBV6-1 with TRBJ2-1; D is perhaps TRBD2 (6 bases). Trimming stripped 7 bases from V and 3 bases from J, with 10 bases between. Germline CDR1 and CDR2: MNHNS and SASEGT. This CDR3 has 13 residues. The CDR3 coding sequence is TGTGCCAGCAACCCCGGGGGCTACAATGAGCAGTTCTTC. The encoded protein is CASNPGGYNEQFF.

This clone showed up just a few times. The CDR3, as DNA: TGTGCCAGTAGTTACCGGGGCGGGGGCACTGAAGCTTTCTTT. This codes for CASSYRGGGTEAFF. The rearrangement uses TRBV19 and TRBJ1-1; a possible D gene is TRBD1 (5 bases). The CDR3 extends over 14 amino acids. The germline gives CDR1 LNHDA, CDR2 SQIVND (reference sequence). V lost 5 bases, J lost 4 bases, and 14 bases lay in between.

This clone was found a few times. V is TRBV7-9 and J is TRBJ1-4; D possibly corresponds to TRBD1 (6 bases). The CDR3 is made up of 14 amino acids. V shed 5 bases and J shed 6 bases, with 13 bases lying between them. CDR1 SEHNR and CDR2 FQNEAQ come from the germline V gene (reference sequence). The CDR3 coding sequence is TGTGCCAGCAGCACCACAGGGTTGTATGAAAAACTGTTTTTT. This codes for CASSTTGLYEKLFF.

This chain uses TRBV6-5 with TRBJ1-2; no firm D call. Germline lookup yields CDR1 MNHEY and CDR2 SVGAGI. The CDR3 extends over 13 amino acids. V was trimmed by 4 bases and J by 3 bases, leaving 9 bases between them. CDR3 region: CASSFGRDYGYTF. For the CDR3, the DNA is TGTGCCAGCAGTTTCGGGCGAGACTATGGCTACACCTTC.

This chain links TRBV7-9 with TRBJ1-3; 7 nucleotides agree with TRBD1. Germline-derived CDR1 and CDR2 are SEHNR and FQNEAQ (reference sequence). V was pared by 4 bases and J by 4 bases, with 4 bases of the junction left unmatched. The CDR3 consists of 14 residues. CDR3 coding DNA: TGTGCCAGCAGCTCGACAGGGAACGGAAACACCATATATTTT. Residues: CASSSTGNGNTIYF.

The CDR3 is CASSLDWEGPGDIQYF. DNA for the CDR3: TGTGCCAGCAGCTTAGATTGGGAGGGCCCCGGGGACATTCAGTACTTC. The chain recombines TRBV11-3 with TRBJ2-4; the match to TRBD2 covers 7 bases. J lost 8 bases, V lost 0 bases, and 10 bases had no gene match. Per germline, CDR1 SGHNT and CDR2 YENEEA. The CDR3 consists of 16 residues.

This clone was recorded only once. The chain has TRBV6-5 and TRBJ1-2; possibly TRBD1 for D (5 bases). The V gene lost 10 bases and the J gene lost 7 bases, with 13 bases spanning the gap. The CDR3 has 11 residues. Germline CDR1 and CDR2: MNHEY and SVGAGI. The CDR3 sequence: CAIGAAGGYTF. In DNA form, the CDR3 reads TGTGCCATCGGGGCTGCCGGTGGCTACACCTTC.

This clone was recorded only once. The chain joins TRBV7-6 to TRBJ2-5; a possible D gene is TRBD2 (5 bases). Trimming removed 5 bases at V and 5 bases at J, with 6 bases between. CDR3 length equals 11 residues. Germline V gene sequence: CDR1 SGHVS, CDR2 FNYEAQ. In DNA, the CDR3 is TGTGCCAGCAGCGGCGGGGAGACCCAGTACTTC. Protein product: CASSGGETQYF.

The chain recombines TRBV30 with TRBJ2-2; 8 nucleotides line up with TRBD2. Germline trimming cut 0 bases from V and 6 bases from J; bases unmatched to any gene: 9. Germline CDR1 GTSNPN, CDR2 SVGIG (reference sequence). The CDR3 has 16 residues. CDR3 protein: CAWSVRAGVTPGELFF. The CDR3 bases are TGTGCCTGGAGTGTAAGAGCGGGGGTCACCCCCGGGGAGCTGTTTTTT.

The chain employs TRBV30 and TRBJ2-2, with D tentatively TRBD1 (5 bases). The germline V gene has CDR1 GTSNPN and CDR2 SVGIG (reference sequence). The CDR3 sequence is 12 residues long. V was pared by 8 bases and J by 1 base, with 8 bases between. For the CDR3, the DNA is TGTGCCGGGGCAATGAACACCGGGGAGCTGTTTTTT. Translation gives CAGAMNTGELFF.

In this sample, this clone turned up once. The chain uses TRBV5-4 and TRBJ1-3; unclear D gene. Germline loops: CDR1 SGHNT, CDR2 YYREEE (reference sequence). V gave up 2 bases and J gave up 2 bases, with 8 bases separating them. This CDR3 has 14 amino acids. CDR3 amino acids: CASSFQLAGNTIYF. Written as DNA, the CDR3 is TGTGCCAGCAGCTTTCAGCTGGCTGGAAACACCATATATTTT.

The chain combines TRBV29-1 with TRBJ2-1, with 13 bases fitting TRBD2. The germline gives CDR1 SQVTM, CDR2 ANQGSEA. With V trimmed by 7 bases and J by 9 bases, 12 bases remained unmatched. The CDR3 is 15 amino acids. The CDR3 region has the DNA TGCAGCGCCGATGTACTAGCGGGGGGGCGAGGTGAGCAGTTCTTC. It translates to CSADVLAGGRGEQFF.

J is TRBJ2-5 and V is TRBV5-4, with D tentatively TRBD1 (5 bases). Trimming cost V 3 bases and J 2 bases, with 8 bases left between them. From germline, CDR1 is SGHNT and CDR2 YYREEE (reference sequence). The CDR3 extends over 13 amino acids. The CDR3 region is CASSSRQQETQYF. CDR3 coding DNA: TGTGCCAGCAGCTCGAGACAGCAAGAGACCCAGTACTTC.

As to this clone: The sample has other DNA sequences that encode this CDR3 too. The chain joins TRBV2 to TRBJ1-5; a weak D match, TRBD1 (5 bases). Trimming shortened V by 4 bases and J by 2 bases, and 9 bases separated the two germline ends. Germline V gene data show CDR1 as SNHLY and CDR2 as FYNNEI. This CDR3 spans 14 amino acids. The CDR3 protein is CASSVEGGNQPQHF. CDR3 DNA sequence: TGTGCCAGCAGTGTGGAAGGGGGCAATCAGCCCCAGCATTTT.

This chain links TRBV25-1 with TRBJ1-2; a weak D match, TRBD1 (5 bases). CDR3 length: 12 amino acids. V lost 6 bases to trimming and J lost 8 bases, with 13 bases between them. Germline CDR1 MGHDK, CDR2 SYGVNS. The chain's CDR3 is CASSVGGGGYTF. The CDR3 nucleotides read TGTGCCAGCAGCGTGGGGGGTGGGGGCTACACCTTC.

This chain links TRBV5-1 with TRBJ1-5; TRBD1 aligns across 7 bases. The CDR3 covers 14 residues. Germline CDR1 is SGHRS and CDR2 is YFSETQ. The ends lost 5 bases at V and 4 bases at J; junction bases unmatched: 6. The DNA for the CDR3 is TGCGCCAGCAGGGCCGGGACAGAGAATCAGCCCCAGCATTTT. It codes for CASRAGTENQPQHF.

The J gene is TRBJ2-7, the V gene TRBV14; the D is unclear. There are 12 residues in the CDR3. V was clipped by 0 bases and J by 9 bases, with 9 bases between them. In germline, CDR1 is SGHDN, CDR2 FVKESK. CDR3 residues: CASSQDWRWQYF. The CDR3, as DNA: TGTGCCAGCAGCCAAGATTGGCGGTGGCAGTACTTC.

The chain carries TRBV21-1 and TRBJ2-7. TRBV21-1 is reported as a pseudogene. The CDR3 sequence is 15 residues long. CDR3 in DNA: TGTGCCAGCAGCACAAGTTTAAGGGATTCCTACGAGCAGTACTTC. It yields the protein CASSTSLRDSYEQYF.